One T cell receptor (beta chain) is described in this entry. Tumor samples were obtained before definitive surgery or chemotherapy. The data derive from a study of high-grade serous ovarian cancer treatment subgroups. Study background: Mean per sample: around 14,000 reads, some 8,100 unique TCR beta rearrangements.

This CDR3 region has 14 residues. Germline values: CDR1 SGDLS, CDR2 YYNGEE. J was trimmed by 7 bases and V by 7 bases; bases with no gene match: 12. Here immunoSEQ multiplex PCR was the method, and the copy in TCRdb shows in-frame clones only, minus some. The sample has thousands of clones; roughly 71% are singletons. V and J are TRBV9 and TRBJ2-3, with 7 bases fitting TRBD2. The sequence was collected from a human donor with high-grade serous ovarian cancer. The sample was tumor tissue. The CDR3 nucleotides read TGTGCCAGCGGTCTAGGCGGGGGATCAAATACGCAGTATTTT. This encodes CASGLGGGSNTQYF.